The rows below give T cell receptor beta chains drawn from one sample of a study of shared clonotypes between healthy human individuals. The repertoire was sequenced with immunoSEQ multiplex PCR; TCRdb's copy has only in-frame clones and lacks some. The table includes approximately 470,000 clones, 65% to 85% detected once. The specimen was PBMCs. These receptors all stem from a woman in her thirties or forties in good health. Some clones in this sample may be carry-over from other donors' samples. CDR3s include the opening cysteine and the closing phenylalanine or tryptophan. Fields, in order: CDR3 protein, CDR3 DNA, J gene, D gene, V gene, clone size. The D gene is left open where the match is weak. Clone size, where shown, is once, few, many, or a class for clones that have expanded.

CASSLPGLWEGPPVF	TGTGCCAGCAGTCTACCGGGGTTGTGGGAGGGCCCGCCGGTCTTC	TRBJ2-1	TRBD2	TRBV28	many
CASSPQDRGWTGELFF	TGTGCCAGCTCTCCCCAGGACAGGGGTTGGACCGGGGAGCTGTTTTTT	TRBJ2-2	TRBD1	TRBV18	NA
CASSHSGEQYF	TGTGCCAGCAGTCATAGCGGAGAGCAGTACTTC	TRBJ2-7	NA	TRBV27	NA
CASSEYYSGAFF	TGTGCCAGCAGTGAATATTACAGTGGAGCTTTCTTT	TRBJ1-1	NA	TRBV25-1	NA
CASSPSWRTGGEQFF	TGTGCCAGCTCCCCCTCGTGGCGGACAGGGGGTGAGCAGTTCTTC	TRBJ2-1	TRBD1	TRBV6-1	NA
CASSLDRGQVEQYF	TGTGCCAGCAGCTTGGACAGGGGGCAGGTCGAGCAGTACTTC	TRBJ2-7	TRBD1	TRBV5-8	NA
CASSKTGRGRKDEQFF	TGTGCCAGCAGCAAAACAGGGCGGGGAAGGAAGGATGAGCAGTTCTTC	TRBJ2-1	NA	TRBV21-1	NA
CASTKPGYEQYF	TGTGCCAGCACCAAACCCGGCTACGAGCAGTACTTC	TRBJ2-7	NA	TRBV28	NA
CASSLGGTGNTIYF	TGTGCCAGCAGCTTAGGGGGGACTGGAAACACCATATATTTT	TRBJ1-3	NA	TRBV11-2	NA
CAWSRRRDTYEQYF	TGTGCCTGGAGCCGTCGGCGGGATACCTACGAGCAGTACTTC	TRBJ2-7	NA	TRBV30	NA
CASSLEAGGTAGELFF	TGTGCCAGCAGCTTAGAGGCAGGGGGCACGGCCGGGGAGCTGTTTTTT	TRBJ2-2	TRBD1	TRBV7-3	NA
CAISAGVEGETQYF	TGTGCCATCAGTGCGGGAGTCGAAGGGGAGACCCAGTACTTC	TRBJ2-5	NA	TRBV10-3	few
CASSGHPLGQGANEQFF	TGCGCCAGCAGCGGACACCCCCTGGGACAGGGGGCTAATGAGCAGTTCTTC	TRBJ2-1	TRBD1	TRBV4-1	many
CASSSGFDYGYTF	TGTGCCAGCAGCTCCGGCTTCGACTATGGCTACACCTTC	TRBJ1-2	NA	TRBV5-4	NA
CASGPQTYEQYF	TGTGCCAGCGGGCCGCAGACCTACGAGCAGTACTTC	TRBJ2-7	NA	TRBV11-2	NA
CASSTGPYNEQFF	TGTGCCAGCAGCACCGGGCCTTACAATGAGCAGTTCTTC	TRBJ2-1	NA	TRBV6-4	NA
CAISGTSGSFEQYF	TGTGCCATCAGTGGGACTAGCGGGAGTTTCGAGCAGTACTTC	TRBJ2-7	TRBD2	TRBV10-3	NA
CASSEKTGGSYEQYF	TGTGCCAGCAGTGAGAAGACAGGGGGCTCCTACGAGCAGTACTTC	TRBJ2-7	TRBD1	TRBV6-1	few
CASSPLVILAKNIQYF	TGCGCCAGCAGCCCCCTAGTAATTCTAGCCAAAAACATTCAGTACTTC	TRBJ2-4	NA	TRBV4-1	NA
CASSNIVVDTEAFF	TGTGCCAGCAGCAATATCGTGGTTGACACTGAAGCTTTCTTT	TRBJ1-1	NA	TRBV4-2	NA
CASSPATSGISETQYF	TGTGCCAGCAGCCCGGCGACTAGCGGGATATCAGAGACCCAGTACTTC	TRBJ2-5	TRBD2	TRBV11-2	NA
CASRVREESYEQYF	TGTGCCAGCCGTGTGCGGGAGGAATCCTACGAGCAGTACTTC	TRBJ2-7	TRBD2	TRBV2	NA
CASSSRVGTEAFF	TGTGCCAGCAGTTCCAGGGTCGGCACTGAAGCTTTCTTT	TRBJ1-1	NA	TRBV28	NA
CASSPYEFNYEQYF	TGTGCCAGCTCACCATACGAATTCAACTACGAGCAGTACTTC	TRBJ2-7	NA	TRBV18	NA
CSAALQETQYF	TGCAGTGCTGCCCTCCAAGAGACCCAGTACTTC	TRBJ2-5	NA	TRBV20-1	NA
CSVEAGTGLNTYNEQFF	TGCAGCGTTGAAGCGGGGACGGGACTAAATACCTACAATGAGCAGTTCTTC	TRBJ2-1	TRBD2	TRBV29-1	NA
CASSNRDRRHYGYTF	TGTGCCAGCAGCAACCGGGACAGAAGACACTATGGCTACACCTTC	TRBJ1-2	TRBD1	TRBV7-9	NA
CASQQGQGDYGYTF	TGTGCCAGCCAACAGGGACAGGGGGACTATGGCTACACCTTC	TRBJ1-2	TRBD1	TRBV18	NA
CASSLLLAGTDTQYF	TGTGCCAGCAGCCTACTACTGGCGGGCACAGATACGCAGTATTTT	TRBJ2-3	NA	TRBV9	medium-sized
CASSQEGRGYTF	TGCGCCAGCAGCCAAGAAGGCAGAGGCTACACCTTC	TRBJ1-2	NA	TRBV4-3	NA
CASSLERPGESDTQYF	TGTGCCAGCAGCTTGGAGCGGCCCGGAGAATCAGATACGCAGTATTTT	TRBJ2-3	NA	TRBV11-2	NA
CATHRLAGYNEQFF	TGTGCCACCCACCGACTAGCGGGATACAATGAGCAGTTCTTC	TRBJ2-1	TRBD2	TRBV6-6	many
CASSDPGQGAGNTIYF	TGTGCCAGCAGTGATCCGGGACAGGGGGCTGGAAACACCATATATTTT	TRBJ1-3	TRBD1	TRBV2	NA
CSAYRDKDDEALF	TGCAGCGCTTACCGGGACAAGGATGATGAAGCTTTATTT	TRBJ1-1	NA	TRBV29-1	NA
CASSSATRGRAYEQYF	TGCGCCAGCAGCTCCGCGACGAGGGGACGTGCCTACGAGCAGTACTTC	TRBJ2-7	NA	TRBV5-1	NA
CASSGGGGGRGVEKLFF	TGTGCCAGCAGCGGAGGAGGAGGGGGAAGGGGTGTTGAAAAACTGTTTTTT	TRBJ1-4	NA	TRBV7-9	NA
CASSPLAGGGGAKNIQYF	TGTGCCAGCAGTCCCCTAGCGGGAGGAGGGGGAGCCAAAAACATTCAGTACTTC	TRBJ2-4	TRBD2	TRBV28	NA
CSGRDRGNSEQFF	TGCAGCGGCCGGGACAGGGGGAATTCGGAGCAGTTCTTC	TRBJ2-1	TRBD1	TRBV29-1	NA
CASSLGKGTEAFF	TGTGCCAGCTCACTCGGGAAGGGGACTGAAGCTTTCTTT	TRBJ1-1	NA	TRBV18	NA
CASATGTASSGNTIYF	TGTGCCAGCGCAACCGGGACTGCGAGCTCTGGAAACACCATATATTTT	TRBJ1-3	NA	TRBV28	NA
CASSRGREPLLSEQYF	TGCGCCAGCAGCCGGGGACGGGAGCCTCTACTGTCCGAGCAGTACTTC	TRBJ2-7	NA	TRBV5-1	once
CASTLPGGTGELFF	TGTGCCAGCACTCTTCCAGGGGGCACCGGGGAGCTGTTTTTT	TRBJ2-2	TRBD1	TRBV28	NA
CASSRRQGGEQYF	TGTGCCAGCAGCAGGAGACAGGGGGGCGAGCAGTACTTC	TRBJ2-7	TRBD1	TRBV11-2	NA
CASSSGTGNYGYTF	TGTGCCAGCAGCTCTGGGACGGGAAACTATGGCTACACCTTC	TRBJ1-2	NA	TRBV7-3	once
CASSSPLGYEQYF	TGTGCCAGCAGTAGCCCTTTAGGTTACGAGCAGTACTTC	TRBJ2-7	NA	TRBV28	NA
CASGGEQTGSEDSNQPQHF	TGTGCTAGTGGTGGAGAGCAGACAGGCTCAGAAGATAGCAATCAGCCCCAGCATTTT	TRBJ1-5	NA	TRBV12-5	NA
CATSRDRAGYEQYF	TGTGCCACCAGCAGAGATCGGGCGGGGTACGAGCAGTACTTC	TRBJ2-7	NA	TRBV15	once
CAVRATGGGNYGYTF	TGTGCCGTCAGGGCAACAGGGGGAGGTAACTATGGCTACACCTTC	TRBJ1-2	TRBD1	TRBV27	NA